This TCR beta chain was profiled in a study of persistence of HIV-infected CD4 T cells. Study at large: Median time on suppressive ART was less than nine years.

Cells were stimulated with overlapping HIV-1 Gag 15-mer peptides. Sorting selected CD4+ T cells upregulating both CD40 ligand and CD69. CD4+ T cell counts exceeded 400 cells/uL; CMV serology was positive. Anti-CD28/CD49d costimulation, CD40-blocking antibody and enfuvirtide were given to CD8-depleted PBMCs for 18 hours. This was the immunoSEQ version 4 assay in survey mode. Libraries were prepared by immunoSEQ multiplex PCR; TCRdb keeps only in-frame clonotypes and omits some of them. In the table there are tens of thousands of clones, 74% of which are singletons. V lost 8 bases and J lost 6, with 23 bases in between. CDR3 size: 16 residues. Per germline, CDR1 LNHDA and CDR2 SQIVND (reference sequence). In regard to this clone: The antigen remains unidentified.

This TCR was recovered from an adult man with HIV who was CMV-seropositive. Specimen: CD4+ T cells sorted from PBMCs after roughly 18-hour stimulation, collected from a patient who received antiretroviral therapy. This rearrangement joins TRBV19 to TRBJ1-5, with a possible D match to TRBD1 (6 bases). The CDR3 coding sequence is TGTGCCAGTGAACCGGGTCGAGGGGGAGGAAGTCAGCCCCAGCATTTT. It codes for CASEPGRGGGSQPQHF.